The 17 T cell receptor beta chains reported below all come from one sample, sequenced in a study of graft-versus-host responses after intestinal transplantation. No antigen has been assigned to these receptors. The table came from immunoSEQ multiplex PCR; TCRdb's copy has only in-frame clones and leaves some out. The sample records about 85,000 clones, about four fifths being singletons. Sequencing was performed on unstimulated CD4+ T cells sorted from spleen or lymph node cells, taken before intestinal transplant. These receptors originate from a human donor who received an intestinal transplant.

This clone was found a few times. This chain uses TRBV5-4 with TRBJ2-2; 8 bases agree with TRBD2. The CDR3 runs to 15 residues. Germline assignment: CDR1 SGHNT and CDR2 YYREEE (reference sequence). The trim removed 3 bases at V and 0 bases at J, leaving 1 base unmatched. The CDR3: CASSSTSANTGELFF. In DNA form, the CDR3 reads TGTGCCAGCAGCTCGACTAGCGCGAACACCGGGGAGCTGTTTTTT.

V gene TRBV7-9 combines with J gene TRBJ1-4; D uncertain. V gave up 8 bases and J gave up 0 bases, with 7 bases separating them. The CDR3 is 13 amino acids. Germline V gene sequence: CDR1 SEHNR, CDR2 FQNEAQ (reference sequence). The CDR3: CASDIATNEKLFF. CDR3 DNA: TGTGCCAGCGACATTGCAACTAATGAAAAACTGTTTTTT.

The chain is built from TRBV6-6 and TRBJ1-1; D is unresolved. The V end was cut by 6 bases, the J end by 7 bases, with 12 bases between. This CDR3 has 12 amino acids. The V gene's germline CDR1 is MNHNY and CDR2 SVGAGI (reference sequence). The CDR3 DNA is TGTGCCAGCAGCCCCGCGGCGCTTGAAGCTTTCTTT. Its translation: CASSPAALEAFF.

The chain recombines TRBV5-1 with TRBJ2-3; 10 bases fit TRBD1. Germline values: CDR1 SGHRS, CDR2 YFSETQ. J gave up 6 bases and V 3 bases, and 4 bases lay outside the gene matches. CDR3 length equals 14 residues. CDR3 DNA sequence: TGCGCCAGCAGCTCGGGACAGGGGACCGATACGCAGTATTTT. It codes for CASSSGQGTDTQYF.

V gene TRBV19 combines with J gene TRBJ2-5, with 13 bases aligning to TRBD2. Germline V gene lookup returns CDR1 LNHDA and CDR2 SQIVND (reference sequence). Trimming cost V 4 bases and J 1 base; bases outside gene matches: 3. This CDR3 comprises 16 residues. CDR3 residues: CASSKLAGGIQETQYF. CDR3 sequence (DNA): TGTGCCAGTAGTAAACTAGCGGGGGGGATCCAAGAGACCCAGTACTTC.

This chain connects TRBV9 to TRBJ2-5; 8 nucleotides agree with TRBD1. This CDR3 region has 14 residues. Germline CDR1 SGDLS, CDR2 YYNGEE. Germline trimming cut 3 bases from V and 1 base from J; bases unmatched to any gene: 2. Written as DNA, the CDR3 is TGTGCCAGCAGCGCCGGACAGGGCCAAGAGACCCAGTACTTC. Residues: CASSAGQGQETQYF.

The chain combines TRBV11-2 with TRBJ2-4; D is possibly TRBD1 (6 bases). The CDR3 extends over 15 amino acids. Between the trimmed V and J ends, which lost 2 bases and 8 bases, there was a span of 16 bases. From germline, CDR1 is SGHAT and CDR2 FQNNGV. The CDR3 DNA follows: TGTGCCAGCAGCTTACGCTTACAGGGCTCGGACATTCAGTACTTC. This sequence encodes CASSLRLQGSDIQYF.

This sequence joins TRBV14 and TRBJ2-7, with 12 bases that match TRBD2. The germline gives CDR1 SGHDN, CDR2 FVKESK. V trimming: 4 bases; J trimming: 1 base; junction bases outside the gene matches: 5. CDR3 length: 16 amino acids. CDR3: CASSPLAGGRSYEQYF. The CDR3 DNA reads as TGTGCCAGCAGCCCGCTAGCGGGGGGGCGATCCTACGAGCAGTACTTC.

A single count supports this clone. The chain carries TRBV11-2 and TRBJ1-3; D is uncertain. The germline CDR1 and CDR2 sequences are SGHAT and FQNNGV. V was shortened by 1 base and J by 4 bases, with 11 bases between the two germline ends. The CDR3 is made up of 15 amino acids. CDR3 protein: CASSLVRPLGNTIYF. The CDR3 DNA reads TGTGCCAGCAGCTTAGTTCGGCCACTAGGAAACACCATATATTTT.

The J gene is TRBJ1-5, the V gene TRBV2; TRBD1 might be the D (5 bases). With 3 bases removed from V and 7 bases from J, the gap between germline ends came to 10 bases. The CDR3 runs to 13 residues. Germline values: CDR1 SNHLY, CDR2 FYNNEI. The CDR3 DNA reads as TGTGCCAGCAGTGACGACAGCGGGCAGCCCCAGCATTTT. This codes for CASSDDSGQPQHF.

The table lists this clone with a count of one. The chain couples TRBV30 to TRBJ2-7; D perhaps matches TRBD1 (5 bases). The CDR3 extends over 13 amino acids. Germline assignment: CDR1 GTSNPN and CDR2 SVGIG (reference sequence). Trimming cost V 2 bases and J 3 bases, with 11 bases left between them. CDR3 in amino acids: CAWSPLTDYEQYF. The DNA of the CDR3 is TGTGCCTGGAGTCCCTTGACAGACTACGAGCAGTACTTC.

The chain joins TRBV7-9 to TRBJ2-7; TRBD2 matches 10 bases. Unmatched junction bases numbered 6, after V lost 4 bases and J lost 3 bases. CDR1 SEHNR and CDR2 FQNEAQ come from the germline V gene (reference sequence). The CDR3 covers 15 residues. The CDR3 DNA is TGTGCCAGCAGCTCCCTACTAGCGGGGAACTACGAGCAGTACTTC. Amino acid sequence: CASSSLLAGNYEQYF. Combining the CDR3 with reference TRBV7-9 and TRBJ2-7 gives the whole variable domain DTGVSQNPRHKITKRGQNVTFRCDPISEHNRLYWYRQTLGQGPEFLTYFQNEAQLEKSRLLSDRFSAERPKGSFSTLEIQRTEQGDSAMYLCASSSLLAGNYEQYFGPGTRLTVT.

The CDR3 DNA reads as TGCGCCAGCAGCCAAGATCTAGGCGGAGTTAAACTGTTTTTT. It encodes CASSQDLGGVKLFF. This chain joins TRBV4-1 and TRBJ1-4; no definite D call. Trimming removed 0 bases at V and 11 bases at J, with 13 bases between. This CDR3 contains 14 residues. Germline V gene sequence: CDR1 MGHRA, CDR2 YSYEKL.

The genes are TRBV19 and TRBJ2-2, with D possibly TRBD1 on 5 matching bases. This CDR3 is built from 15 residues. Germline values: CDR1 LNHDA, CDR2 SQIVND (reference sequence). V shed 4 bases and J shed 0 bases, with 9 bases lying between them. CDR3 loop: CASSTGHANTGELFF. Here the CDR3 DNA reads TGTGCCAGTAGTACAGGACATGCGAACACCGGGGAGCTGTTTTTT.

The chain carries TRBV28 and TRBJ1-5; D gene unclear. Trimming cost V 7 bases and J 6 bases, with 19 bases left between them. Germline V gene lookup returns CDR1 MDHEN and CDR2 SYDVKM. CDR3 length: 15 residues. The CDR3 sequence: CASTPGLGVGQPQHF. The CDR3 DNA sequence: TGTGCCAGCACCCCGGGCCTCGGGGTGGGTCAGCCCCAGCATTTT.

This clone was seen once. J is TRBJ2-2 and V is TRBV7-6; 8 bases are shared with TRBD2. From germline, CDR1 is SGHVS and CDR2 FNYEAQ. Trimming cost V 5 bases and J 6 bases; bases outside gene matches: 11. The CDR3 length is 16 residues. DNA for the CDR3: TGTGCCAGCAGCCTGTATAGCGGGATACGCGCCGGGGAGCTGTTTTTT. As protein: CASSLYSGIRAGELFF.

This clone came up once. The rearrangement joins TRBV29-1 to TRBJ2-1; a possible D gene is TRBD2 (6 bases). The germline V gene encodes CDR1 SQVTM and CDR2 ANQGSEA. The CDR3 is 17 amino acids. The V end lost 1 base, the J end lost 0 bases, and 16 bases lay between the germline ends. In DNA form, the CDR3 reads TGCAGCGTTGAAGGGGACTCCGGGACGTACTCCTACAATGAGCAGTTCTTC. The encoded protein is CSVEGDSGTYSYNEQFF.